These 21 T cell receptor beta chains were sequenced from one sample in a study of shared clonotypes between healthy human individuals (dated by TCRdb to 2018 to 2020). Libraries were made using the immunoSEQ multiplex PCR assay. TCRdb took over this immuneACCESS table, retaining in-frame rearrangements with V and J assigned. Such tables are incomplete; in checked studies, under half of the missing clones stem from an unresolved V gene, and the remainder is unexplained. This sample gives some 92,000 clones in total; approximately 51% of them show up just once. The biggest ten clones account for over 12% of the sample. Sequencing was performed on PBMCs. The source is a woman in her 40s in good health. Some clones in this sample may be carry-over from other donors' samples.

The V and J genes are TRBV5-4 and TRBJ1-2, with a possible D match to TRBD1 (5 bases). Trimming left V 2 bases short and J 8 bases short, with 13 bases between. Germline V lookup: CDR1 SGHNT, CDR2 YYREEE (reference sequence). The CDR3 is 13 residues long. The CDR3 sequence is CASSFRIEGGYTF. The DNA for the CDR3 is TGTGCCAGCAGCTTCCGGATCGAGGGGGGCTACACCTTC. Combining the CDR3 with reference TRBV5-4 and TRBJ1-2 gives the whole variable domain ETGVTQSPTHLIKTRGQQVTLRCSSQSGHNTVSWYQQALGQGPQFIFQYYREEENGRGNFPPRFSGLQFPNYSSELNVNALELDDSALYLCASSFRIEGGYTFGSGTRLTVV.

The chain carries TRBV28 and TRBJ1-1; D possibly corresponds to TRBD1 (6 bases). The CDR3 is made up of 15 amino acids. Trimming removed 6 bases from V and 4 bases from J, with 18 bases in between. Germline CDR1 and CDR2: MDHEN and SYDVKM. The CDR3 DNA reads as TGTGCCAGCAGAAGTTTGACAGGACGAAGCACTGAAGCTTTCTTT. Residues: CASRSLTGRSTEAFF.

This clone has at least ten counts. Just one base apart from a much larger clone, this may be a read error. This chain joins TRBV5-4 and TRBJ1-2; D is ambiguous. The CDR3 is 13 residues long. CDR1 and CDR2 (germline): SGHNT, YYREEE (reference sequence). V shed 0 bases and J shed 1 base, with 4 bases lying between them. CDR3 bases: TGTGCCAGCAGCTTGGACAGTAACTATGGCTACACCTTC. It translates to CASSLDSNYGYTF.

This clone was counted many times. This chain uses TRBV7-9 with TRBJ2-1; 9 bases are shared with TRBD1. The CDR3 runs to 16 residues. V shed 5 bases, J shed 2 bases, and the junction held 7 bases outside the gene matches. The germline CDR1 and CDR2 sequences are SEHNR and FQNEAQ (reference sequence). The CDR3 DNA sequence: TGTGCCAGCAGCGCAGGGACAGGGTTCCCCTACAATGAGCAGTTCTTC. Its translation: CASSAGTGFPYNEQFF.

This clone turned up a few times. The rearrangement links TRBV7-8 to TRBJ2-7; D unresolved. The V end lost 1 base, the J end lost 0 bases, and 10 bases lay between the germline ends. The CDR3 has 15 amino acids. Germline-derived CDR1 and CDR2 are SGHVS and FQNEAQ. CDR3 in DNA: TGTGCCAGCAGCTTAGGTGGCCTCAGCTCCTACGAGCAGTACTTC. It translates to CASSLGGLSSYEQYF.

The chain uses TRBV28 and TRBJ2-7; 10 nucleotides align to TRBD2. The junction had 6 bases not matched to a gene; V was cut back by 7 bases and J by 3 bases. This CDR3 spans 14 amino acids. Germline V gene lookup returns CDR1 MDHEN and CDR2 SYDVKM. The DNA of the CDR3 is TGTGCCAGCACCCGAGCGGGAGGGGTCTACGAGCAGTACTTC. It yields the protein CASTRAGGVYEQYF.

The chain uses TRBV28 and TRBJ2-7, with D possibly TRBD1 on 6 matching bases. Trimming removed 5 bases at V and 3 bases at J, with 17 bases between. The germline gives CDR1 MDHEN, CDR2 SYDVKM. This CDR3 is 15 amino acids long. The CDR3 sequence: CASSTRTGILYEQYF. The CDR3 DNA is TGTGCCAGCAGTACCCGCACAGGGATCCTCTACGAGCAGTACTTC.

This clone was seen only once. A far larger clone is one nucleotide away, so this likely arose from a read error. The conserved final phenylalanine or tryptophan is absent from the CDR3, which likely points to a read error. The chain joins TRBV29-1 to TRBJ1-2, with a tentative D call TRBD1 (6 bases). V lost 4 bases and J lost 8, with 17 bases in between. Germline V lookup: CDR1 SQVTM, CDR2 ANQGSEA. This CDR3 region has 13 residues. In DNA form, the CDR3 reads TGCAGCGTTGGTTCAGGGGCGTCGCAAGGCTACACCCTC. Its protein is CSVGSGASQGYTL.

This clone showed up just a few times. A read error may explain this, as a much larger clone is one base away. V gene TRBV10-3 combines with J gene TRBJ1-1, with 8 bases lining up with TRBD1. The trim removed 4 bases at V and 4 bases at J, leaving 5 bases unmatched. The germline V gene has CDR1 ENHRY and CDR2 SYGVKD. The CDR3 runs to 14 residues. This CDR3 reads CAISGTTGGTEAFF. Here the CDR3 DNA reads TGTGCCATCAGTGGGACAACAGGGGGCACTGAAGCTTTCTTT.

This clone has only a few counts. The chain has TRBV29-1 and TRBJ1-5, with D possibly being TRBD1 (6 bases). Trimming left V 6 bases short and J 0 bases short, with 12 bases between. From germline, CDR1 is SQVTM and CDR2 ANQGSEA. The CDR3 runs 14 residues. Written as DNA, the CDR3 is TGCAGCGTGGCACAGGGTAATAGCAATCAGCCCCAGCATTTT. This gives the protein CSVAQGNSNQPQHF.

This clone was seen ten or more times. The chain combines TRBV10-2 with TRBJ1-4; no firm D call. V was shortened by 5 bases and J by 8 bases, with 15 bases between the two germline ends. Germline V gives CDR1 WSHSY, CDR2 SAAADI. There are 14 residues in the CDR3. The DNA of the CDR3 is TGCGCCAGCAGTCGCGGGGAGGGTTACGAAAAACTGTTTTTT. Translating gives CASSRGEGYEKLFF.

This sequence joins TRBV30 and TRBJ2-7, with TRBD2 matching over 10 bases. The CDR3 covers 15 residues. J lost 6 bases, V lost 1 base, and 9 bases had no gene match. The germline CDR1 and CDR2 sequences are GTSNPN and SVGIG (reference sequence). DNA of the CDR3: TGTGCCTGGAGTGAGGGGGGACTAGCGTCGTCCGAGCAGTACTTC. This encodes CAWSEGGLASSEQYF.

The chain carries TRBV6-1 and TRBJ1-5; D call uncertain. The V end lost 4 bases, the J end lost 4 bases, and 8 bases lay between the germline ends. Germline loops: CDR1 MNHNS, CDR2 SASEGT. CDR3 length equals 13 residues. The CDR3 is CASSGEPNQPQHF. In nucleotides, the CDR3 is TGTGCCAGCAGTGGTGAACCAAATCAGCCCCAGCATTTT.

The rearrangement joins TRBV2 to TRBJ2-3, with D perhaps matching TRBD1 (6 bases). Trimming removed 1 base at V and 2 bases at J, with 10 bases between. The germline CDR1 and CDR2 sequences are SNHLY and FYNNEI. This CDR3 spans 15 amino acids. The CDR3 DNA reads as TGTGCCAGCAGTGAAGGGCCAGGGGTCACAGATACGCAGTATTTT. Its translation is CASSEGPGVTDTQYF.

This chain links TRBV30 with TRBJ1-5; D possibly corresponds to TRBD1 (5 bases). Germline CDR1 and CDR2: GTSNPN and SVGIG (reference sequence). Trimming shortened V by 3 bases and J by 5 bases, and 11 bases separated the two germline ends. This CDR3 region has 13 residues. For the CDR3, the DNA is TGTGCCTGGAGCGCCAGGGTTGATCAGCCCCAGCATTTT. It codes for CAWSARVDQPQHF.

With regard to this clone: A read error is possible here, since a much larger clone lies one base away. The CDR3 spells CASSPQRGTQYF. Written as DNA, the CDR3 is TGTGCCAGCAGCCCACAGAGGGGGACCCAGTACTTC. The chain is built from TRBV7-8 and TRBJ2-5; D assignment may be TRBD1 or TRBD2 (5 bases each). This CDR3 has 12 residues. Germline V gene data show CDR1 as SGHVS and CDR2 as FQNEAQ. Trimming took off 5 bases at V and 7 bases at J, with 11 bases between the two ends.

J is TRBJ2-2 and V is TRBV7-2; 7 positions match TRBD2. The V and J ends lost 0 bases and 4 bases, in that order; junction bases with no gene match: 5. This CDR3 comprises 16 residues. CDR1 SGHTA and CDR2 FQGNSA come from the germline V gene. The CDR3 sequence: CASSLASGWGTGELFF. CDR3 sequence (DNA): TGTGCCAGCAGCTTAGCTAGCGGGTGGGGCACCGGGGAGCTGTTTTTT. Looking up the rest from reference TRBV7-2 and TRBJ2-2 gives the full variable domain: GAGVSQSPSNKVTEKGKDVELRCDPISGHTALYWYRQSLGQGLEFLIYFQGNSAPDKSGLPSDRFSAERTGGSVSTLTIQRTQQEDSAVYLCASSLASGWGTGELFFGEGSRLTVL.

The chain links TRBV7-9 to TRBJ1-2; D gene unclear. CDR1 is SEHNR and CDR2 is FQNEAQ in the germline V gene (reference sequence). This CDR3 contains 13 residues. V shed 0 bases and J shed 4 bases, with 6 bases lying between them. The DNA for the CDR3 is TGTGCCAGCAGCTTAGCCATTAGCTATGGCTACACCTTC. Translating gives CASSLAISYGYTF.

The chain links TRBV18 to TRBJ2-7; TRBD1 aligns across 8 bases. V dropped 1 base and J dropped 2; count of bases not matched to a gene: 4. The CDR3 has 15 residues. Germline V gene data show CDR1 as KGHSH and CDR2 as LQKENI. The CDR3 DNA reads as TGTGCCAGCTCACCACTTAGCAGGGGGCCCTACGAGCAGTACTTC. As protein: CASSPLSRGPYEQYF.

The sample holds many counts of this clone. V usage is TRBV30 and J usage is TRBJ2-5; possibly TRBD2 for D (5 bases). The CDR3 is 14 amino acids. The V gene lost 1 base and the J gene lost 2 bases, with 11 bases spanning the gap. Germline CDR1 GTSNPN, CDR2 SVGIG (reference sequence). The CDR3 DNA is TGTGCCTGGAGTGCTAGGACTTTACAAGAGACCCAGTACTTC. This sequence encodes CAWSARTLQETQYF.

V is TRBV27 and J is TRBJ1-5; D gene uncertain. V was shortened by 3 bases and J by 5 bases, with 8 bases between the two germline ends. The CDR3 spans 13 residues. From germline, CDR1 is MNHEY and CDR2 SMNVEV (reference sequence). The CDR3 region is CASSFGRDQPQHF. Written as DNA, the CDR3 is TGTGCCAGCAGTTTTGGGCGGGATCAGCCCCAGCATTTT.